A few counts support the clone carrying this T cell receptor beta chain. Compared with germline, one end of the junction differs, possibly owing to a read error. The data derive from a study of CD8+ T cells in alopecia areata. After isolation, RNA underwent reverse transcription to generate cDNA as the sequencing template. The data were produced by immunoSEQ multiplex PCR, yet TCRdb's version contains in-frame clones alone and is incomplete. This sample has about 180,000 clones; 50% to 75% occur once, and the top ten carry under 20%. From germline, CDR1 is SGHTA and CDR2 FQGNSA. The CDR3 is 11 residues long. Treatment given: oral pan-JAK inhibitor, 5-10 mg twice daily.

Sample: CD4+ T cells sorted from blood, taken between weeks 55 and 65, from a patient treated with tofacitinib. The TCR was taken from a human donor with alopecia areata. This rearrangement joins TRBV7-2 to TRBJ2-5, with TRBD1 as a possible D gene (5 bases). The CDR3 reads CASRFQGAQYF. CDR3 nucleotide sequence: TGTGCCAGCCGCTTCCAGGGTGCCCAGTACTTC.